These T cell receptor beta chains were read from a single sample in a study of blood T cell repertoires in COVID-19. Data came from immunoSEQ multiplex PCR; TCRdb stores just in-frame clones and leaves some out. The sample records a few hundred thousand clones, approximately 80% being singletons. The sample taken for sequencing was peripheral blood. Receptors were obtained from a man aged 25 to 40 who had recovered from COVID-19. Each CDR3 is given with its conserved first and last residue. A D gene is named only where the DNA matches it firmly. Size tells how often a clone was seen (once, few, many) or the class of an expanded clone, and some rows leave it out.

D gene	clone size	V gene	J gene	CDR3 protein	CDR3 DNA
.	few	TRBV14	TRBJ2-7	CASSRGPFYEQYF	TGTGCCAGCAGTCGCGGGCCTTTCTACGAGCAGTACTTC
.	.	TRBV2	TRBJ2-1	CASRRTRANEQFF	TGTGCCAGCAGGCGGACTCGGGCGAATGAGCAGTTCTTC
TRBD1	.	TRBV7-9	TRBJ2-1	CASRPPDRVYDEQFF	TGTGCCAGCAGACCACCGGACAGGGTGTACGATGAGCAGTTCTTC
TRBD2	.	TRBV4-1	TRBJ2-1	CASSHQALAGGYNEQFF	TGCGCCAGCAGCCACCAGGCGCTAGCGGGGGGGTACAATGAGCAGTTCTTC
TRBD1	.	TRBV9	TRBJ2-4	CASSVGLESDRKKNIQYF	TGTGCCAGCAGCGTAGGCTTGGAGTCGGACAGGAAAAAAAACATTCAGTACTTC
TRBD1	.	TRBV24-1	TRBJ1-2	CATSPGPEVDRGHGYTF	TGTGCCACCAGCCCGGGACCCGAAGTGGACAGGGGACATGGCTACACCTTC
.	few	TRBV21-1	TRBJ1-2	CASSKVSEANYGYTF	TGTGCCAGCAGCAAAGTCTCAGAAGCTAACTATGGCTACACCTTC
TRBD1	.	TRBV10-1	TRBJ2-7	CASSEATGEQYF	TGCGCCAGCAGTGAGGCGACAGGGGAACAGTACTTC
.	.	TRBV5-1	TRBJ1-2	CASSLGQGHGYTF	TGCGCCAGCAGCTTGGGGCAGGGCCATGGCTACACCTTC
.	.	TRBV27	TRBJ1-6	CASSLQENSPLHF	TGTGCCAGCAGCCTACAGGAAAATTCACCCCTCCACTTT
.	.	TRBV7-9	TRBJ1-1	CATTKMEKSNTEAFF	TGTGCCACCACCAAAATGGAGAAATCGAACACTGAAGCTTTCTTT
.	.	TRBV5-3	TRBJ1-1	CARSLLDMNTEAFF	TGTGCCAGAAGCTTGCTGGACATGAACACTGAAGCTTTCTTT
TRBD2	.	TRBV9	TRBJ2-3	CASSVELAGGLSTDTQYF	TGTGCCAGCAGCGTAGAGCTAGCGGGGGGGCTGAGCACAGATACGCAGTATTTT
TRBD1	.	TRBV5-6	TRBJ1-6	CASSLGQGSSPLHF	TGTGCCAGCAGCTTAGGACAGGGTTCTTCACCCCTCCACTTT
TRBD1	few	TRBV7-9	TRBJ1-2	CASSLRQGHYGYTF	TGTGCCAGCAGCCTAAGACAGGGCCACTATGGCTACACCTTC
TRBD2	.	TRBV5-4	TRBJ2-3	CASSSGLASEDTQYF	TGTGCCAGCAGCTCCGGACTAGCGTCAGAGGATACGCAGTATTTT
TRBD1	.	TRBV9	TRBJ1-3	CASSAGDRFGSGNTIYF	TGTGCCAGCAGCGCGGGGGACAGGTTTGGCTCTGGAAACACCATATATTTT
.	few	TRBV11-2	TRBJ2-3	CASSQAVTSTDTQYF	TGTGCCAGCAGCCAAGCGGTAACTAGCACAGATACGCAGTATTTT
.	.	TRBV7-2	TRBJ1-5	CASSPRGGSQPQHF	TGTGCCAGCAGCCCTCGCGGGGGGAGTCAGCCCCAGCATTTT
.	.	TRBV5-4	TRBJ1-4	CASSPGGVVEKLFF	TGTGCCAGCAGCCCCGGAGGGGTTGTCGAAAAACTGTTTTTT
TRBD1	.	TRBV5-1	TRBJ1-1	CAPPGGTGKMNTEAFF	TGCGCCCCCCCCGGGGGGACAGGTAAAATGAACACTGAAGCTTTCTTT
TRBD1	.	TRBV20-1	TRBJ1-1	CSLQRQGAFF	TGCAGTTTACAAAGACAGGGAGCTTTCTTT
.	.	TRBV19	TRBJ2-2	CASSVDTSGELFF	TGTGCCAGTAGTGTTGACACCTCCGGGGAGCTGTTTTTT